The 23 T cell receptor beta chains below all came from one sample that was sequenced in a study of regulatory T cells in long-lasting Graves disease. Through Arm-PCR of CDR3 regions and iRepertoire HTBI primers, TCR beta libraries were built. One entry per CDR3 protein results from TCRdb running MiXCR on the multiplex PCR reads. The sample has about 460,000 distinct CDR3 sequences, about 20% seen once. The sample's time point: persistent/refractory GD, antithyroid drugs over 5 years with positive TRAb. PBMC RNA served as the TCR library source. The input for sequencing was peripheral blood mononuclear cells (PBMCs), taken when the disease was refractory, from a patient treated with antithyroid drugs. All receptors come from a female donor with Graves disease.

The chain employs TRBV19 and TRBJ2-2, with 8 bases aligning to TRBD2. The V segment lost 3 bases and the J segment 5 bases; nucleotides outside the gene matches: 2. The CDR3 length is 14 residues. In germline, CDR1 is LNHDA, CDR2 SQIVND (reference sequence). CDR3 region: CASSIGRGTGELFF. The CDR3, as DNA: TGTGCCAGTAGTATCGGGAGGGGTACCGGGGAGCTGTTTTTT.

In its sample, this clonotype was seen many times. The rearrangement uses TRBV20-1 and TRBJ1-6; D not certain. CDR3 size: 12 residues. V dropped 1 base and J dropped 14 bases, with 12 bases sitting between them. Germline CDR1 is DFQATT and CDR2 is SNEGSKA (reference sequence). CDR3: CSARARALTLHF. The CDR3 bases are TGCAGTGCTAGAGCGAGGGCACTGACCCTCCACTTT.

The chain couples TRBV7-2 to TRBJ1-5; possible D gene TRBD1, 6 bases. Trimming took 8 bases from V and 5 from J, leaving 13 bases between them. The CDR3 loop spans 13 amino acids. Germline values: CDR1 SGHTA, CDR2 FQGNSA. DNA of the CDR3: TGTGCCAGCGGGGGGGACACACATCAGCCCCAGCATTTT. It translates to CASGGDTHQPQHF.

The genes are TRBV30 and TRBJ1-5, with D unclear. The ends were cut back, 1 base at V and 6 bases at J, with 13 bases in the middle. The CDR3 runs to 14 residues. Germline V gene data show CDR1 as GTSNPN and CDR2 as SVGIG (reference sequence). Written as DNA, the CDR3 is TGTGCCTGGAGTGAAAAGGGCGGCGGTCAGCCCCAGCATTTT. It is translated as CAWSEKGGGQPQHF.

This clonotype was recorded many times. The chain joins TRBV12-3 or TRBV12-4 to TRBJ2-2; TRBD2 matches at 8 bases. This CDR3 spans 16 amino acids. V was pared by 6 bases and J by 4 bases, with 10 bases of the junction left unmatched. The CDR3 sequence: CASSQLRGGGTGELFF. The CDR3 nucleotides read TGTGCCAGCAGCCAACTCCGGGGGGGTGGCACCGGGGAGCTGTTTTTT.

The rearrangement uses TRBV5-1 and TRBJ2-7, with D perhaps given as TRBD1 or TRBD2 (5 bases each). Trimming shortened V by 4 bases and J by 2 bases, and 22 bases separated the two germline ends. The CDR3 runs 17 residues. CDR1 is SGHRS, CDR2 YFSETQ, per germline. CDR3 bases: TGCGCCAGCAGCGCTCCTTCGGGACGCAGGATCCCCTACGAGCAGTACTTC. Amino acid sequence: CASSAPSGRRIPYEQYF.

Ten or more counts support this clonotype. The chain links TRBV12-3 or TRBV12-4 to TRBJ1-2; D gene uncertain. The CDR3 is 12 amino acids. V lost 4 bases and J 6 bases, leaving 9 bases between the germline ends. Written as DNA, the CDR3 is TGTGCCAGCAGTTCGGGAGGTAATGGCTACACCTTC. Protein product: CASSSGGNGYTF.

The sample holds many counts of this clonotype. The V call is TRBV28, the J call TRBJ2-4, with 7 bases lining up with TRBD1. CDR1 is MDHEN and CDR2 is SYDVKM in the germline V gene. CDR3 length: 14 residues. The V and J ends lost 4 bases and 5 bases, in that order; junction bases with no gene match: 5. This chain's CDR3 is CASSSGQEQNIQYF. For the CDR3, the DNA is TGTGCCAGCAGTTCCGGACAGGAACAAAACATTCAGTACTTC.

This chain joins TRBV5-5 and TRBJ1-2; no clear D. The CDR3 runs 11 residues. Germline values: CDR1 SGHKS, CDR2 YYEKEE (reference sequence). Trimming removed 0 bases from V and 9 bases from J, with 6 bases in between. CDR3 sequence reads: CASSLGMSYTF. The DNA for the CDR3 is TGTGCCAGCAGCTTGGGGATGAGCTACACCTTC.

The rearrangement joins TRBV7-2 to TRBJ2-2, with D perhaps matching TRBD1 (6 bases). The CDR3 is made up of 15 amino acids. Germline V CDR1 and CDR2: SGHTA, FQGNSA. The V end was cut by 7 bases, the J end by 9 bases, with 21 bases between. The chain's CDR3 is CASNAPGPQGRELFF. CDR3 bases: TGTGCCAGCAACGCACCGGGACCCCAGGGGCGGGAGCTGTTTTTT. Drawing the rest from reference TRBV7-2 and TRBJ2-2, the complete variable domain is GAGVSQSPSNKVTEKGKDVELRCDPISGHTALYWYRQSLGQGLEFLIYFQGNSAPDKSGLPSDRFSAERTGGSVSTLTIQRTQQEDSAVYLCASNAPGPQGRELFFGEGSRLTVL.

This clonotype occurred many times. V usage is TRBV6-1 and J usage is TRBJ1-5; D is unclear. This CDR3 is built from 13 residues. The germline V gene encodes CDR1 MNHNS and CDR2 SASEGT. V shed 7 bases and J shed 9 bases, with 16 bases lying between them. In DNA form, the CDR3 reads TGTGCCAGCACCAACGAAGGGATATCGCCCCAGCATTTT. This encodes CASTNEGISPQHF.

With regard to this clonotype: A read error may explain this, as a much larger clone is one base away. The chain joins TRBV7-9 to TRBJ2-5, with 8 positions matching TRBD2. The V gene's germline CDR1 is SEHNR and CDR2 FQNEAQ (reference sequence). The CDR3 is made up of 14 amino acids. V lost 5 bases to trimming and J lost 4 bases; unmatched junction nucleotides: 6. The CDR3 DNA sequence: TGTGCCAGCAGCCTCACACTAGCGGCAGAGACCCAGTACTTC. This translates into CASSLTLAAETQYF.

This clonotype was seen at least ten times. The genes are TRBV12-3 or TRBV12-4 and TRBJ1-1, with D perhaps matching TRBD1 (5 bases). V was trimmed by 7 bases and J by 1 base, leaving 13 bases between them. The length of the CDR3 is 14 residues. DNA for the CDR3: TGTGCCAGCACTCAATGGGACGGGAACACTGAAGCTTTCTTT. This codes for CASTQWDGNTEAFF.

This clonotype has a count of ten or more. V gene TRBV15 combines with J gene TRBJ1-4, with a possible D match to TRBD1 (6 bases). Per the germline V gene, CDR1 is LNHNV and CDR2 is YYDKDF (reference sequence). CDR3 length: 16 amino acids. Trimming removed 4 bases at V and 3 bases at J, with 15 bases between. Here the CDR3 DNA reads TGTGCCACCAGCATCCACCTCGACAGGCCTAATGAAAAACTGTTTTTT. It yields the protein CATSIHLDRPNEKLFF.

This clonotype occurred many times. The chain links TRBV28 to TRBJ2-7; TRBD2 agrees at 11 bases. Germline CDR1 MDHEN, CDR2 SYDVKM. The junction had 31 bases not matched to a gene; V was cut back by 3 bases and J by 3 bases. CDR3 length: 24 residues. The CDR3 spells CASSFVDAAGGFLRTGTSGYEQYF. The CDR3 DNA reads TGTGCCAGCAGTTTCGTTGACGCGGCAGGGGGTTTCCTAAGAACCGGGACTAGCGGCTACGAGCAGTACTTC.

The V call is TRBV19, the J call TRBJ1-5; D gene unclear. The CDR3 length is 14 residues. The ends were cut back, 7 bases at V and 0 bases at J, with 10 bases in the middle. From germline, CDR1 is LNHDA and CDR2 SQIVND (reference sequence). CDR3 loop: CASNTQNSNQPQHF. CDR3 DNA sequence: TGTGCCAGTAATACGCAGAATAGCAATCAGCCCCAGCATTTT. The full variable domain, rest sourced from reference TRBV19 and TRBJ1-5, is DGGITQSPKYLFRKEGQNVTLSCEQNLNHDAMYWYRQDPGQGLRLIYYSQIVNDFQKGDIAEGYSVSREKKESFPLTVTSAQKNPTAFYLCASNTQNSNQPQHFGDGTRLSIL.

The table lists this clonotype with many counts. J is TRBJ2-5 and V is TRBV11-2; D is unclear. This CDR3 is built from 13 residues. V gave up 6 bases and J gave up 5 bases, with 13 bases separating them. The germline gives CDR1 SGHAT, CDR2 FQNNGV. The chain's CDR3 is CASSPRVGETQYF. The DNA of the CDR3 is TGTGCCAGCAGTCCTAGGGTGGGCGAGACCCAGTACTTC.

This clonotype came up a few times. Here the CDR3 DNA reads TGCAGTGCGTCGGCGGGAGGCTACGAGCAGTACTTC. As protein: CSASAGGYEQYF. V is TRBV20-1 and J is TRBJ2-7; 8 bases agree with TRBD2. Germline V CDR1 and CDR2: DFQATT, SNEGSKA (reference sequence). The CDR3 runs to 12 residues. The trim removed 6 bases at V and 3 bases at J, leaving 4 bases unmatched.

The sample holds a few counts of this clonotype. The rearrangement uses TRBV30 and TRBJ1-1; D remains unclear. The CDR3 consists of 14 residues. Trimming left V 0 bases short and J 0 bases short, with 8 bases between. The germline gives CDR1 GTSNPN, CDR2 SVGIG (reference sequence). DNA of the CDR3: TGTGCCTGGAGTGTCCCCGGAATGAACACTGAAGCTTTCTTT. It yields the protein CAWSVPGMNTEAFF. Looking up the rest from reference TRBV30 and TRBJ1-1 gives the full variable domain: SQTIHQWPATLVQPVGSPLSLECTVEGTSNPNLYWYRQAAGRGLQLLFYSVGIGQISSEVPQNLSASRPQDRQFILSSKKLLLSDSGFYLCAWSVPGMNTEAFFGQGTRLTVV.

This clonotype has ten or more counts. This chain links TRBV28 with TRBJ2-3; 16 nucleotides line up with TRBD2. Germline V CDR1 and CDR2: MDHEN, SYDVKM. The CDR3 runs to 18 residues. V lost 7 bases, J lost 3 bases, and 10 bases stayed unmatched. Written as DNA, the CDR3 is TGTGCCAGCAACAAGGGACTAGCGGGAGGGCCGAGAACAGATACGCAGTATTTT. Protein sequence: CASNKGLAGGPRTDTQYF. The variable domain in full, completed from reference TRBV28 and TRBJ2-3, reads DVKVTQSSRYLVKRTGEKVFLECVQDMDHENMFWYRQDPGLGLRLIYFSYDVKMKEKGDIPEGYSVSREKKERFSLILESASTNQTSMYLCASNKGLAGGPRTDTQYFGPGTRLTVL.

This clonotype has just a few counts. The chain links TRBV14 to TRBJ2-7; D call uncertain. V was shortened by 0 bases and J by 2 bases, with 11 bases between the two germline ends. The CDR3 is made up of 15 amino acids. Germline V gives CDR1 SGHDN, CDR2 FVKESK. CDR3 loop: CASSQDPDGAYEQYF. The CDR3 DNA is TGTGCCAGCAGCCAAGATCCGGACGGCGCCTACGAGCAGTACTTC.

This chain links TRBV4-1 with TRBJ2-4, with D unresolved. This CDR3 has 14 residues. Deletions cut 3 bases from V and 2 bases from J, with 8 bases between. Germline V gene data show CDR1 as MGHRA and CDR2 as YSYEKL. The CDR3 DNA reads as TGCGCCAGCAGCCACCCGGGCACCAAAAACATTCAGTACTTC. This sequence encodes CASSHPGTKNIQYF.

This clonotype was seen more than once but under ten times. The V and J genes are TRBV30 and TRBJ1-2; D possibly corresponds to TRBD1 (5 bases). The ends were cut back, 4 bases at V and 8 bases at J, with 17 bases in the middle. This CDR3 is built from 13 residues. The germline V gene has CDR1 GTSNPN and CDR2 SVGIG (reference sequence). This CDR3 reads CAWKAVGTWGYTF. The CDR3, as DNA: TGTGCCTGGAAGGCGGTCGGGACTTGGGGCTACACCTTC.